The 32 T cell receptor beta chains given below trace back to one sample, sequenced in a study of Ad26.COV2.S vaccination and SARS-CoV-2 variants. Regarding treatment: 15 to 20 received Ad26.COV2.S at low or high dose, single or two shots; 5 received placebo; per-sample allocation not given. Specimens were obtained on day 63 following the first vaccine or placebo injection. The assay was immunoSEQ multiplex PCR, and TCRdb's table has in-frame clones only and misses some. The profile shows around 320,000 clones, more than 70% of them singletons. The source was peripheral blood, collected in a trial of Ad26.COV2.S vaccine versus placebo. The receptors were sampled from a person between 18 and 59 years old who received the Ad26.COV2.S COVID-19 vaccine or a placebo.

This clone was counted only a few times. Written as DNA, the CDR3 is TGTGCCAGCAGCGTACAGGTAGCAGACGAGCAGTTCTTC. This sequence encodes CASSVQVADEQFF. The chain has TRBV9 and TRBJ2-1; D is undetermined. Germline V gene data show CDR1 as SGDLS and CDR2 as YYNGEE. The CDR3 spans 13 residues. Trimming left V 1 base short and J 10 bases short, with 12 bases between.

The rearrangement uses TRBV7-9 and TRBJ1-1; D is unclear. The CDR3 has 11 amino acids. Germline-derived CDR1 and CDR2 are SEHNR and FQNEAQ (reference sequence). Deletions cut 2 bases from V and 7 bases from J, with 5 bases between. The CDR3 nucleotides are TGTGCCAGCAGCTTATTGAGTGAAGCTTTCTTT. It specifies CASSLLSEAFF. Full variable domain (missing parts from reference TRBV7-9 and TRBJ1-1): DTGVSQNPRHKITKRGQNVTFRCDPISEHNRLYWYRQTLGQGPEFLTYFQNEAQLEKSRLLSDRFSAERPKGSFSTLEIQRTEQGDSAMYLCASSLLSEAFFGQGTRLTVV.

This clone came up once. The chain couples TRBV10-3 to TRBJ2-3, with 11 bases identical to TRBD1. The CDR3 contains 14 residues. Germline V CDR1 and CDR2: ENHRY, SYGVKD. The V segment lost 7 bases and the J segment 3 bases; nucleotides outside the gene matches: 3. The CDR3 DNA sequence: TGTGCCATCAAGGGGACAGGGGGTACAGATACGCAGTATTTT. Amino acids: CAIKGTGGTDTQYF.

As DNA, the CDR3 is TGTGCCAGCAGACCGATAGACAGGGGGCAAGAGACCCAGTACTTC. This encodes CASRPIDRGQETQYF. V is TRBV6-5 and J is TRBJ2-5, with 9 bases matching TRBD1. The ends lost 6 bases at V and 2 bases at J; junction bases unmatched: 7. CDR1 is MNHEY, CDR2 SVGAGI, per germline. This CDR3 comprises 15 residues.

This rearrangement joins TRBV7-2 to TRBJ2-1, with TRBD2 identical over 16 bases. V dropped 0 bases and J dropped 14; count of bases not matched to a gene: 10. This CDR3 comprises 17 residues. CDR1 SGHTA and CDR2 FQGNSA come from the germline V gene. The CDR3 is CASSLAGTSGGARRKFF. CDR3 nucleotides: TGTGCCAGCAGCTTAGCGGGGACTAGCGGGGGGGCCCGGAGGAAGTTCTTC.

The V and J genes are TRBV9 and TRBJ2-4; 11 nucleotides match TRBD1. With V trimmed by 5 bases and J by 7 bases, 11 bases remained unmatched. Germline V lookup: CDR1 SGDLS, CDR2 YYNGEE. The CDR3 totals 16 residues. CDR3 nucleotide sequence: TGTGCCAGCAGTACCCGGGACAGGGGGTTTGTGAACATTCAGTACTTC. Translation gives CASSTRDRGFVNIQYF.

The J gene is TRBJ1-1, the V gene TRBV3-1 (or the pseudogene TRBV3-2); D perhaps matches TRBD1 (5 bases). Germline V gives CDR1 LGHDT, CDR2 YNNKEL (reference sequence). V shed 7 bases and J shed 4 bases, with 16 bases lying between them. The CDR3 sequence is 14 residues long. The CDR3 DNA reads TGTGCCAGCAACTCCGGGACCTCAGGCACTGAAGCTTTCTTT. As protein: CASNSGTSGTEAFF.

The chain uses TRBV6-2 or TRBV6-3 and TRBJ2-7; D is uncertain. V gave up 4 bases and J gave up 0 bases, with 7 bases separating them. Germline CDR1 MNHEY, CDR2 SVGEGT. The CDR3 spans 13 residues. CDR3 bases: TGTGCCAGCAGTTCGCGGAACTCCTACGAGCAGTACTTC. Translated, it gives CASSSRNSYEQYF.

The sample holds a few counts of this clone. V usage is TRBV5-4 and J usage is TRBJ2-7, with 9 nucleotides matching TRBD1. Germline V gene sequence: CDR1 SGHNT, CDR2 YYREEE (reference sequence). The CDR3 contains 16 residues. Unmatched junction bases numbered 10, after V lost 1 base and J lost 5 bases. This CDR3 reads CASSLKTGGTTDEQYF. The CDR3 region has the DNA TGTGCCAGCAGCTTGAAGACAGGGGGAACCACCGACGAGCAGTACTTC.

The chain combines TRBV18 with TRBJ1-4; no reliable D call. The germline CDR1 and CDR2 sequences are KGHSH and LQKENI. This CDR3 has 12 residues. V was cut by 1 base and J by 12 bases, with 9 bases left in between. The CDR3 sequence is CASSPRGIQLFF. The CDR3 DNA sequence: TGTGCCAGCTCACCACGCGGAATTCAACTGTTTTTT. Looking up the rest from reference TRBV18 and TRBJ1-4 gives the full variable domain: NAGVMQNPRHLVRRRGQEARLRCSPMKGHSHVYWYRQLPEEGLKFMVYLQKENIIDESGMPKERFSAEFPKEGPSILRIQQVVRGDSAAYFCASSPRGIQLFFGSGTQLSVL.

The chain combines TRBV10-1 with TRBJ1-6; no firm D call. V lost 3 bases and J 11 bases, leaving 20 bases between the germline ends. Germline V lookup: CDR1 WNHNN, CDR2 SYGVQD (reference sequence). This CDR3 spans 16 amino acids. In DNA form, the CDR3 reads TGCGCCAGCAGTGATTCCTTCGAGTGGGGTTTACCACCCCTCCACTTT. Its translation: CASSDSFEWGLPPLHF.

The chain joins TRBV7-8 to TRBJ1-2; D remains ambiguous. CDR3 length equals 13 residues. The V end lost 4 bases, the J end lost 2 bases, and 8 bases lay between the germline ends. The germline V gene encodes CDR1 SGHVS and CDR2 FQNEAQ. This CDR3 reads CASSYGSNYGYTF. The CDR3 DNA is TGTGCCAGCAGCTACGGGTCCAACTATGGCTACACCTTC.

The chain uses TRBV14 and TRBJ1-3; 8 bases are a match to TRBD1. With V trimmed by 2 bases and J by 4 bases, 4 bases remained unmatched. The CDR3 sequence is 15 residues long. Germline lookup yields CDR1 SGHDN and CDR2 FVKESK. As DNA, the CDR3 is TGTGCCAGCAGCCAAAACAGGGGGTACGGAAACACCATATATTTT. Translating gives CASSQNRGYGNTIYF. The full variable domain, its missing parts supplied by reference TRBV14 and TRBJ1-3, is EAGVTQFPSHSVIEKGQTVTLRCDPISGHDNLYWYRRVMGKEIKFLLHFVKESKQDESGMPNNRFLAERTGGTYSTLKVQPAELEDSGVYFCASSQNRGYGNTIYFGEGSWLTVV.

Only one count was recorded for this clone. The gene calls are TRBV24-1 and TRBJ2-1; D gene ambiguous. The CDR3 spans 13 residues. The germline V gene encodes CDR1 KGHDR and CDR2 SFDVKD. V lost 6 bases to trimming and J lost 4 bases, with 9 bases between them. The CDR3 DNA reads as TGTGCCACCAGTAAGGACGAGTACAATGAGCAGTTCTTC. Its translation is CATSKDEYNEQFF.

The rearrangement uses TRBV5-1 and TRBJ2-5; TRBD1 matches at 7 bases. CDR3 length equals 14 residues. V was pared by 5 bases and J by 1 base, with 5 bases of the junction left unmatched. CDR1 and CDR2 from the germline V gene are SGHRS and YFSETQ. CDR3 loop: CASRDGTAQETQYF. CDR3 nucleotide sequence: TGCGCCAGCAGAGACGGGACAGCCCAAGAGACCCAGTACTTC. Filled out from reference TRBV5-1 and TRBJ2-5, the complete variable domain reads KAGVTQTPRYLIKTRGQQVTLSCSPISGHRSVSWYQQTPGQGLQFLFEYFSETQRNKGNFPGRFSGRQFSNSRSEMNVSTLELGDSALYLCASRDGTAQETQYFGPGTRLLVL.

The J gene is TRBJ2-1, the V gene TRBV7-9, with 12 positions matching TRBD2. The CDR3 runs to 17 residues. V lost 5 bases and J lost 6; bases outside the gene matches: 11. The germline gives CDR1 SEHNR, CDR2 FQNEAQ (reference sequence). CDR3 loop: CASSHHLAGGPVNEQFF. CDR3 DNA sequence: TGTGCCAGCAGCCATCATCTAGCGGGGGGGCCTGTCAATGAGCAGTTCTTC.

This sequence joins TRBV12-5 and TRBJ2-2, with TRBD1 matching 11 bases. The V gene end was trimmed by 5 bases and the J gene end by 5 bases; junction bases not matched to a gene: 10. Looked up from germline, CDR1 is LGHNT and CDR2 is FRNRAP. The CDR3 has 17 amino acids. The CDR3 protein is CASGPGTGGSWTGELFF. CDR3 nucleotide sequence: TGTGCTAGTGGTCCCGGGACAGGGGGGAGTTGGACCGGGGAGCTGTTTTTT. Together with reference TRBV12-5 and TRBJ2-2, the CDR3 gives the full variable domain: DARVTQTPRHKVTEMGQEVTMRCQPILGHNTVFWYRQTMMQGLELLAYFRNRAPLDDSGMPKDRFSAEMPDATLATLKIQPSEPRDSAVYFCASGPGTGGSWTGELFFGEGSRLTVL.

V and J are TRBV6-2 or TRBV6-3 and TRBJ2-7; the D gene is possibly TRBD2 (6 bases). This CDR3 contains 13 residues. The germline V gene encodes CDR1 MNHEY and CDR2 SVGEGT. V was trimmed by 4 bases and J by 6 bases, leaving 13 bases between them. The CDR3 bases are TGTGCCAGCAGTTCCAATGAGGGAGGCGAGCAGTACTTC. It codes for CASSSNEGGEQYF.

The chain recombines TRBV10-3 with TRBJ1-5; D is undetermined. CDR1 and CDR2 (germline): ENHRY, SYGVKD. V lost 3 bases and J 0 bases, leaving 9 bases between the germline ends. The CDR3 is 15 residues long. CDR3 DNA: TGTGCCATCAGTGAACAAGTGGGTAGCAATCAGCCCCAGCATTTT. It specifies CAISEQVGSNQPQHF.

The rearrangement joins TRBV10-3 to TRBJ2-3; D tentatively reads TRBD1 or TRBD2 (6 bases each). The ends were cut back, 2 bases at V and 3 bases at J, with 12 bases in the middle. CDR3 length equals 15 residues. Germline V lookup: CDR1 ENHRY, CDR2 SYGVKD. DNA of the CDR3: TGTGCCATCAGTGAGCGGCAGGGGAGGACAGATACGCAGTATTTT. The encoded protein is CAISERQGRTDTQYF.

The rearrangement joins TRBV19 to TRBJ1-5, with a tentative D call TRBD1 (6 bases). V gave up 0 bases and J gave up 4 bases, with 22 bases separating them. The CDR3 loop spans 19 amino acids. The germline V gene encodes CDR1 LNHDA and CDR2 SQIVND (reference sequence). In DNA, the CDR3 is TGTGCCAGTAGTATAGATCGTTTGGGGCAGGACAGATTTAATCAGCCCCAGCATTTT. This translates into CASSIDRLGQDRFNQPQHF.

The chain links TRBV7-6 to TRBJ1-1; 7 bases agree with TRBD1. Trimming took 4 bases from V and 3 from J; bases not matched to a gene: 5. The V gene's germline CDR1 is SGHVS and CDR2 FNYEAQ. CDR3 length: 14 residues. The CDR3 bases are TGTGCCAGCAGCTCACAGGGGTGGGACACTGAAGCTTTCTTT. It translates to CASSSQGWDTEAFF.

This clone was seen a handful of times. The rearrangement links TRBV7-9 to TRBJ2-2; D is perhaps TRBD1 or TRBD2 (5 bases each). V shed 4 bases and J shed 6 bases, with 18 bases lying between them. The CDR3 totals 16 residues. Germline CDR1 and CDR2: SEHNR and FQNEAQ (reference sequence). As DNA, the CDR3 is TGTGCCAGCAGCTCTTACCGGGACCCTCTCGCCGGGGAGCTGTTTTTT. It translates to CASSSYRDPLAGELFF. Looking up the rest from reference TRBV7-9 and TRBJ2-2 gives the full variable domain: DTGVSQNPRHKITKRGQNVTFRCDPISEHNRLYWYRQTLGQGPEFLTYFQNEAQLEKSRLLSDRFSAERPKGSFSTLEIQRTEQGDSAMYLCASSSYRDPLAGELFFGEGSRLTVL.

The chain carries TRBV12-3 or TRBV12-4 and TRBJ2-7; TRBD1 matches at 7 bases. Trimming took 6 bases from V and 5 from J; bases not matched to a gene: 7. CDR3 length: 13 amino acids. CDR3 in amino acids: CASSKIQGNEQYF. DNA of the CDR3: TGTGCCAGCAGCAAGATACAGGGGAACGAGCAGTACTTC.

V usage is TRBV7-9 and J usage is TRBJ1-4; D is perhaps TRBD1 (5 bases). Trimming removed 3 bases from V and 3 bases from J, with 11 bases in between. Germline values: CDR1 SEHNR, CDR2 FQNEAQ (reference sequence). The CDR3 has 15 amino acids. The CDR3 sequence is CASSLAGKSNEKLFF. CDR3 nucleotides: TGTGCCAGCAGCTTGGCAGGGAAGTCTAATGAAAAACTGTTTTTT. Full variable domain (missing parts from reference TRBV7-9 and TRBJ1-4): DTGVSQNPRHKITKRGQNVTFRCDPISEHNRLYWYRQTLGQGPEFLTYFQNEAQLEKSRLLSDRFSAERPKGSFSTLEIQRTEQGDSAMYLCASSLAGKSNEKLFFGSGTQLSVL.

The genes are TRBV4-2 and TRBJ1-1, with TRBD1 as a possible D gene (6 bases). Trimming shortened V by 1 base and J by 2 bases, and 14 bases separated the two germline ends. The CDR3 covers 16 residues. Looked up from germline, CDR1 is LGHNA and CDR2 is YNFKEQ. CDR3 DNA: TGTGCCAGCAGCCAAGCGAAAAACAGGGTCAACACTGAAGCTTTCTTT. Protein sequence: CASSQAKNRVNTEAFF.

V usage is TRBV6-5 and J usage is TRBJ2-1; 9 bases align to TRBD1. With 4 bases clipped from V and 6 bases from J, the junction kept 7 bases outside the gene matches. This CDR3 comprises 15 residues. Germline V gives CDR1 MNHEY, CDR2 SVGAGI. CDR3 coding DNA: TGTGCCAGCAGTTTGGGACAGGGAATTGGCAATGAGCAGTTCTTC. Encoded protein: CASSLGQGIGNEQFF.

V gene TRBV6-1 combines with J gene TRBJ1-5; D gene unclear. With 1 base removed from V and 5 bases from J, the gap between germline ends came to 6 bases. The CDR3 totals 13 residues. Per the germline V gene, CDR1 is MNHNS and CDR2 is SASEGT. This CDR3 reads CASSEEEDQPQHF. CDR3 nucleotides: TGTGCCAGCAGTGAAGAAGAGGATCAGCCCCAGCATTTT.

This chain uses TRBV5-1 with TRBJ2-1; TRBD1 aligns across 7 bases. CDR1 and CDR2 (germline): SGHRS, YFSETQ. V dropped 4 bases and J dropped 9; count of bases not matched to a gene: 4. There are 12 residues in the CDR3. CDR3 amino acids: CASSQQGREQFF. The CDR3 bases are TGCGCCAGCAGCCAACAGGGGCGTGAGCAGTTCTTC.

The V gene is TRBV27, the J gene TRBJ2-3; no reliable D call. Germline CDR1 reads MNHEY; CDR2 reads SMNVEV (reference sequence). CDR3 size: 15 residues. With 3 bases removed from V and 1 base from J, the gap between germline ends came to 11 bases. In DNA form, the CDR3 reads TGTGCCAGCAGTTTTCGTACCCAAGGCACAGATACGCAGTATTTT. This gives the protein CASSFRTQGTDTQYF.

This chain uses TRBV3-1 (or the pseudogene TRBV3-2) with TRBJ2-5; D may be TRBD1 or TRBD2 (5 bases each). V was pared by 6 bases and J by 5 bases, with 19 bases between. The CDR3 consists of 15 residues. The germline CDR1 and CDR2 sequences are LGHDT and YNNKEL (reference sequence). CDR3 coding DNA: TGTGCCAGCAGTCTCGGACACGGAGGAGGTGAGACCCAGTACTTC. Translated: CASSLGHGGGETQYF.

The V call is TRBV9, the J call TRBJ2-7, with D possibly called TRBD1 or TRBD2 (5 bases each). The V end was cut by 6 bases, the J end by 1 base, with 23 bases between. This CDR3 region has 17 residues. Germline loops: CDR1 SGDLS, CDR2 YYNGEE. Here the CDR3 reads CASIASKNGDGSYEQYF. In DNA form, the CDR3 reads TGTGCCAGCATCGCGTCCAAAAACGGGGACGGATCCTACGAGCAGTACTTC. Looking up the rest from reference TRBV9 and TRBJ2-7 gives the full variable domain: DSGVTQTPKHLITATGQRVTLRCSPRSGDLSVYWYQQSLDQGLQFLIQYYNGEERAKGNILERFSAQQFPDLHSELNLSSLELGDSALYFCASIASKNGDGSYEQYFGPGTRLTVT.